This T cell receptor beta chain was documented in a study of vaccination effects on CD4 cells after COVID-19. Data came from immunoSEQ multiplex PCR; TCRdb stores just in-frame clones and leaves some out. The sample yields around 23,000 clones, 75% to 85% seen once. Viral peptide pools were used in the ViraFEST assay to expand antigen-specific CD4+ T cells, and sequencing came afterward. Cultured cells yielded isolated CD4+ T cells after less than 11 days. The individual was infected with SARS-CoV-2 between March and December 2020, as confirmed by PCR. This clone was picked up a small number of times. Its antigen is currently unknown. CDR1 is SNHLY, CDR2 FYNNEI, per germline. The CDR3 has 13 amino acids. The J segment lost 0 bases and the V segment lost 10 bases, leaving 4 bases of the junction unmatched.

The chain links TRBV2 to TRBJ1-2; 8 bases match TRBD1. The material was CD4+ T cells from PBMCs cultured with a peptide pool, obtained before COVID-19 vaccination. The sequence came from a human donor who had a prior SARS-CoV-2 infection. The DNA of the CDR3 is TGTGCCACCTCGACAGGGGCTAACTATGGCTACACCTTC. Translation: CATSTGANYGYTF.